The 30 T cell receptor beta chains below were found in one sample sequenced in a study of cytomegalovirus exposure and HLA in healthy donors. Primers included in the PCR were 60 Vbeta and 13 Jbeta primers. Assay: immunoSEQ multiplex PCR; the TCRdb copy retains only in-frame clones and omits some. This repertoire includes about 200,000 clones. Material: PBMCs. These receptors were collected from a man aged 30 to 45 in good health and CMV-seronegative.

This sequence joins TRBV6-5 and TRBJ2-7; 9 bases match TRBD2. Germline CDR1 is MNHEY and CDR2 is SVGAGI. J lost 2 bases, V lost 0 bases, and 2 bases had no gene match. The CDR3 runs to 15 residues. The CDR3 spells CASSYSGTSTYEQYF. The DNA of the CDR3 is TGTGCCAGCAGTTACTCAGGGACTAGCACCTACGAGCAGTACTTC.

The chain uses TRBV6-5 and TRBJ2-7; TRBD2 matches 13 bases. The CDR3 extends over 13 amino acids. V shed 11 bases and J 7 bases; nucleotides not matched to a gene: 8. The germline V gene encodes CDR1 MNHEY and CDR2 SVGAGI. CDR3 region: CAAGLAGASEQYF. The DNA for the CDR3 is TGTGCCGCAGGACTAGCGGGAGCGTCAGAGCAGTACTTC.

On this clone itself: The sample contains more than one DNA sequence encoding this CDR3. The CDR3 DNA reads as TGTGCCAGCAGCGTAGGGACAGGGGGCTCCTACGAGCAGTACTTC. It specifies CASSVGTGGSYEQYF. V usage is TRBV9 and J usage is TRBJ2-7; 10 nucleotides agree with TRBD1. Trimming cost V 0 bases and J 0 bases; bases outside gene matches: 0. This CDR3 has 15 residues. In germline, CDR1 is SGDLS, CDR2 YYNGEE.

The chain combines TRBV30 with TRBJ2-5, with TRBD2 matching over 8 bases. CDR1 and CDR2 from the germline V gene are GTSNPN and SVGIG (reference sequence). J was trimmed by 2 bases and V by 2 bases; bases with no gene match: 4. The CDR3 sequence is 14 residues long. The CDR3 DNA reads as TGTGCCTGGAGTAGCGGGGGTGCTCAAGAGACCCAGTACTTC. Translation: CAWSSGGAQETQYF.

This sequence joins TRBV27 and TRBJ1-2; 7 bases are a match to TRBD1. This CDR3 is built from 14 residues. CDR1 and CDR2 (germline): MNHEY, SMNVEV (reference sequence). V shed 5 bases, J shed 5 bases, and the junction held 8 bases outside the gene matches. The CDR3 loop is CASSSLGTAYGYTF. CDR3 coding DNA: TGTGCCAGCAGTAGCCTCGGGACAGCATATGGCTACACCTTC.

CDR3 residues: CASSFTGEETQYF. The CDR3 bases are TGTGCCAGCAGCTTCACAGGGGAAGAGACCCAGTACTTC. The chain links TRBV5-4 to TRBJ2-5; TRBD1 aligns across 7 bases. The V segment lost 2 bases and the J segment 3 bases; nucleotides outside the gene matches: 1. CDR1 and CDR2 from the germline V gene are SGHNT and YYREEE (reference sequence). The CDR3 sequence is 13 residues long.

V is TRBV29-1 and J is TRBJ1-5, with D tentatively TRBD1 (5 bases). The CDR3 is made up of 13 amino acids. Trimming cost V 6 bases and J 7 bases, with 16 bases left between them. From germline, CDR1 is SQVTM and CDR2 ANQGSEA. This CDR3 is CSVGTGGTQPQHF. CDR3 sequence (DNA): TGCAGCGTGGGAACTGGGGGGACCCAGCCCCAGCATTTT.

For this clone: Germline and junction disagree at one end, which may indicate a read error. The chain combines TRBV5-1 with TRBJ1-2, with D possibly matching TRBD1 (5 bases). Germline V lookup: CDR1 SGHRS, CDR2 YFSETQ. This CDR3 spans 10 amino acids. The CDR3 region is CASSFGWGVF. DNA of the CDR3: TGCGCCAGCAGCTTTGGGTGGGGGGTCTTC.

V and J are TRBV11-3 and TRBJ1-5, with TRBD1 matching over 7 bases. CDR1 SGHNT and CDR2 YENEEA come from the germline V gene. The trim removed 2 bases at V and 5 bases at J, leaving 9 bases unmatched. This CDR3 has 16 residues. For the CDR3, the DNA is TGTGCCAGCAGCTTAAGTTGGGGACAGCAAGATCAGCCCCAGCATTTT. Translation: CASSLSWGQQDQPQHF. Full variable domain (rest looked up from reference TRBV11-3 and TRBJ1-5): EAGVVQSPRYKIIEKKQPVAFWCNPISGHNTLYWYLQNLGQGPELLIRYENEEAVDDSQLPKDRFSAERLKGVDSTLKIQPAELGDSAVYLCASSLSWGQQDQPQHFGDGTRLSIL.

This chain joins TRBV29-1 and TRBJ1-1; 8 bases map to TRBD1. The CDR3 runs to 12 residues. V shed 8 bases and J 2 bases; nucleotides not matched to a gene: 4. Per germline, CDR1 SQVTM and CDR2 ANQGSEA. CDR3 DNA sequence: TGCAGCTCAGGGGGCTTTAACACTGAAGCTTTCTTT. Translating gives CSSGGFNTEAFF.

The chain couples TRBV6-6 to TRBJ1-3; 9 bases line up with TRBD1. This CDR3 is built from 15 residues. V lost 0 bases, J lost 4 bases, and 1 base stayed unmatched. CDR1 is MNHNY and CDR2 is SVGAGI in the germline V gene (reference sequence). The CDR3 DNA sequence: TGTGCCAGCAGTTACTCCGGGACAGGGGGAAACACCATATATTTT. This gives the protein CASSYSGTGGNTIYF.

The chain combines TRBV9 with TRBJ2-7, with 9 bases that match TRBD2. The CDR3 is made up of 15 amino acids. Germline trimming cut 3 bases from V and 3 bases from J; bases unmatched to any gene: 7. CDR1 is SGDLS, CDR2 YYNGEE, per germline. The CDR3 coding sequence is TGTGCCAGCAGCGGGACCAGCGGGAGGATCTACGAGCAGTACTTC. It specifies CASSGTSGRIYEQYF.

The chain couples TRBV28 to TRBJ1-5, with a tentative D call TRBD1 (5 bases). Trimming took 5 bases from V and 2 from J, leaving 16 bases between them. Germline V CDR1 and CDR2: MDHEN, SYDVKM. The CDR3 sequence is 16 residues long. This CDR3 reads CASSPRGLIGNQPQHF. The DNA of the CDR3 is TGTGCCAGCAGTCCCCGGGGGTTAATAGGCAATCAGCCCCAGCATTTT.

The V call is TRBV19, the J call TRBJ2-7; D is possibly TRBD2 (6 bases). CDR3 length: 12 amino acids. Germline-derived CDR1 and CDR2 are LNHDA and SQIVND (reference sequence). Trimming removed 3 bases from V and 7 bases from J, with 10 bases in between. The CDR3 nucleotides read TGTGCCAGTAGTATGTCTGCGGGGGAGCAGTACTTC. It yields the protein CASSMSAGEQYF.

The J gene is TRBJ1-1, the V gene TRBV11-2, with 10 positions matching TRBD1. The ends lost 1 base at V and 1 base at J; junction bases unmatched: 3. The CDR3 is 16 residues long. Germline CDR1 and CDR2: SGHAT and FQNNGV. CDR3 loop: CASSLGGQGRNTEAFF. CDR3 in DNA: TGTGCCAGCAGCTTAGGGGGACAGGGGAGGAACACTGAAGCTTTCTTT.

The chain couples TRBV7-2 to TRBJ2-5; 11 nucleotides match TRBD2. This CDR3 has 16 amino acids. V shed 0 bases, J shed 5 bases, and the junction held 5 bases outside the gene matches. Per the germline V gene, CDR1 is SGHTA and CDR2 is FQGNSA. CDR3 protein: CASSLASGGAGETQYF. The CDR3 nucleotides are TGTGCCAGCAGCTTAGCTAGCGGGGGGGCCGGGGAGACCCAGTACTTC.

CDR3 residues: CASRRDRDPYEQYF. The CDR3 DNA reads as TGTGCCAGCAGAAGGGACAGGGACCCCTACGAGCAGTACTTC. The chain links TRBV6-5 to TRBJ2-5, with 9 bases fitting TRBD1. The J call may be mistaken, given a closer DNA end match to TRBJ2-7. The CDR3 is 14 residues long. Germline V gene lookup returns CDR1 MNHEY and CDR2 SVGAGI.

In regard to this clone: One junction end does not reproduce the germline sequence, and a read error may be involved. The V call is TRBV11-3, the J call TRBJ2-7; 7 nucleotides agree with TRBD1. There are 15 residues in the CDR3. The germline gives CDR1 SGHNT, CDR2 YENEEA. CDR3 amino acids: CASSLETGTVYEQYF. In DNA, the CDR3 is TGTGCCAGCAGCCTAGAGACAGGGACGGTGTACGAGCAGTACTTC. The full variable domain, with the rest looked up from reference TRBV11-3 and TRBJ2-7, is EAGVVQSPRYKIIEKKQPVAFWCNPISGHNTLYWYLQNLGQGPELLIRYENEEAVDDSQLPKDRFSAERLKGVDSTLKIQPAELGDSAVYLCASSLETGTVYEQYFGPGTRLTVT.

The V and J genes are TRBV7-8 and TRBJ1-2, with D perhaps matching TRBD1 (5 bases). This CDR3 comprises 14 residues. V was shortened by 3 bases and J by 4 bases, with 12 bases between the two germline ends. Germline loops: CDR1 SGHVS, CDR2 FQNEAQ. The CDR3 sequence is CASSFTGGVYGYTF. The DNA for the CDR3 is TGTGCCAGCAGCTTCACGGGGGGAGTCTATGGCTACACCTTC.

CDR3 sequence reads: CASKLGTDPWGYTF. CDR3 nucleotides: TGTGCCAGCAAACTCGGGACAGATCCTTGGGGCTACACCTTC. V and J are TRBV6-1 and TRBJ1-2; 7 nucleotides align to TRBD1. Trimming removed 7 bases from V and 8 bases from J; junction bases left unmatched: 13. CDR3 length equals 14 residues. CDR1 MNHNS and CDR2 SASEGT come from the germline V gene.

The chain recombines TRBV19 with TRBJ2-7, with D tentatively TRBD2 (7 bases). Per the germline V gene, CDR1 is LNHDA and CDR2 is SQIVND (reference sequence). V lost 11 bases and J 6 bases, leaving 17 bases between the germline ends. The CDR3 is 12 amino acids. CDR3 loop: CASKGRGPEQYF. CDR3 nucleotide sequence: TGTGCCTCCAAGGGGCGGGGGCCCGAGCAGTACTTC. The entire variable domain, with the rest obtained from reference TRBV19 and TRBJ2-7, is as follows: DGGITQSPKYLFRKEGQNVTLSCEQNLNHDAMYWYRQDPGQGLRLIYYSQIVNDFQKGDIAEGYSVSREKKESFPLTVTSAQKNPTAFYLCASKGRGPEQYFGPGTRLTVT.

The chain has TRBV4-2 and TRBJ2-3; 7 nucleotides agree with TRBD2. CDR1 is LGHNA and CDR2 is YNFKEQ in the germline V gene. After removal of 0 bases from V and 4 bases from J, the junction contained 10 bases not matched to a gene. The CDR3 is 17 residues long. As DNA, the CDR3 is TGTGCCAGCAGCCAAGATGCGGTATGGGGGGGAGCAGATACGCAGTATTTT. Translation: CASSQDAVWGGADTQYF.

The V gene is TRBV6-6, the J gene TRBJ2-1, with 10 positions matching TRBD1. Trimming removed 6 bases from V and 5 bases from J; junction bases left unmatched: 7. In germline, CDR1 is MNHNY, CDR2 SVGAGI (reference sequence). The CDR3 runs to 15 residues. The CDR3: CASRADRGLHNEQFF. In DNA form, the CDR3 reads TGTGCCAGCAGAGCAGACAGGGGGCTCCACAATGAGCAGTTCTTC.

The rearrangement joins TRBV5-1 to TRBJ2-3; D unresolved. V was clipped by 2 bases and J by 2 bases, with 3 bases between them. CDR3 length equals 12 residues. Germline CDR1 SGHRS, CDR2 YFSETQ. Here the CDR3 reads CASSFNTDTQYF. CDR3 sequence (DNA): TGCGCCAGCAGCTTCAACACAGATACGCAGTATTTT.

J is TRBJ2-2 and V is TRBV2; a possible D gene is TRBD2 (6 bases). Trimming removed 8 bases from V and 3 bases from J, with 25 bases in between. The CDR3 spans 18 residues. Per the germline V gene, CDR1 is SNHLY and CDR2 is FYNNEI. For the CDR3, the DNA is TGTGCCAGCGGGGAAAAGTTTGGCTGGGGACTCGACACCGGGGAGCTGTTTTTT. Amino acids: CASGEKFGWGLDTGELFF. The complete variable domain, with remaining parts taken from reference TRBV2 and TRBJ2-2, reads EPEVTQTPSHQVTQMGQEVILRCVPISNHLYFYWYRQILGQKVEFLVSFYNNEISEKSEIFDDQFSVERPDGSNFTLKIRSTKLEDSAMYFCASGEKFGWGLDTGELFFGEGSRLTVL.

A word on this clone: The junction and the germline gene differ at one end; a read error may be behind it. The chain recombines TRBV4-1 with TRBJ1-3; D remains unclear. Germline V gene sequence: CDR1 MGHRA, CDR2 YSYEKL. The CDR3 has 16 residues. DNA for the CDR3: TGTGCCAGCAGCCAGACACAGCTGGACTCTGGAAACACCATATATTTT. It is translated as CASSQTQLDSGNTIYF.

The V gene is TRBV27, the J gene TRBJ1-5, with 8 bases lining up with TRBD1. V gave up 3 bases and J gave up 3 bases; unmatched junction bases: 4. Looked up from germline, CDR1 is MNHEY and CDR2 is SMNVEV (reference sequence). CDR3 length equals 15 residues. CDR3 loop: CASSLSGGYNQPQHF. Written as DNA, the CDR3 is TGTGCCAGCAGTTTGTCAGGGGGCTACAATCAGCCCCAGCATTTT.

Of note for this clone: An end of the junction differs from the germline gene, which may be a read error. The J gene is TRBJ1-2, the V gene TRBV4-1, with 9 bases identical to TRBD1. Looked up from germline, CDR1 is MGHRA and CDR2 is YSYEKL. This CDR3 is built from 14 residues. The CDR3 loop reads CASRQGYRGQGYTF. The DNA for the CDR3 is TGCGCCAGCAGACAAGGGTACAGGGGGCAAGGCTACACCTTC.

The V gene is TRBV19, the J gene TRBJ1-3; 7 bases map to TRBD1. Trimming took 6 bases from V and 4 from J; bases not matched to a gene: 6. CDR1 is LNHDA, CDR2 SQIVND, per germline (reference sequence). The CDR3 runs 14 residues. In DNA form, the CDR3 reads TGTGCCAGTAGCAAACAGGGGACAGGAAACACCATATATTTT. Its translation: CASSKQGTGNTIYF. The full variable domain, its missing parts supplied by reference TRBV19 and TRBJ1-3, is DGGITQSPKYLFRKEGQNVTLSCEQNLNHDAMYWYRQDPGQGLRLIYYSQIVNDFQKGDIAEGYSVSREKKESFPLTVTSAQKNPTAFYLCASSKQGTGNTIYFGEGSWLTVV.

The chain employs TRBV30 and TRBJ2-6; 12 bases align to TRBD1. Trimming at V came to 8 bases and at J to 0 bases, leaving 8 bases not matched to a gene. Germline values: CDR1 GTSNPN, CDR2 SVGIG (reference sequence). This CDR3 has 17 residues. CDR3 bases: TGTGCCAGCCCCCGGGGACAGGGGGCCTCTGGGGCCAACGTCCTGACTTTC. Translated, it gives CASPRGQGASGANVLTF.